This T cell receptor (beta chain) was captured in a study of neoadjuvant anti-PD-1 for oral cavity cancer. Most PBMC samples had around 480 ng input DNA in six replicates. Sequencing was performed with immunoSEQ multiplex PCR; in TCRdb, only in-frame clones are kept and a portion is missing. The table lists about 12,000 clones, 70% to 80% of them singletons. Time point: after neoadjuvant nivolumab, at surgical resection. Patients had HPV-negative, locally advanced oral cavity squamous cell carcinoma. This clone was picked up a small number of times. V dropped 2 bases and J dropped 5 bases, with 13 bases sitting between them. CDR3 length: 15 amino acids. The germline V gene has CDR1 SEHNR and CDR2 FQNEAQ (reference sequence).

This clonotype was obtained from a person aged 40 to 85 with oral cavity squamous cell carcinoma. Sequenced material: PBMCs, taken after nivolumab (anti-PD-1) treatment. The gene calls are TRBV7-9 and TRBJ1-5; perhaps TRBD1 as D (6 bases). The DNA for the CDR3 is TGTGCCAGCAGCTTAATGGGGGCCGCTGATCAGCCCCAGCATTTT. Protein sequence: CASSLMGAADQPQHF.